This entry features one T cell receptor beta chain sequence. Mismatch with germline at one junction end may stem from a read error. The sample originates from a study of tumor-infiltrating lymphocytes in primary liver carcinoma. Germline V gives CDR1 SGHDN, CDR2 FVKESK. There are 14 residues in the CDR3. Between roughly 20 and 32 mg of unsorted bulk tissue served as the source from which RNA and DNA were co-extracted. Priming with a constant-region primer yielded TCR beta cDNA from roughly 490 ng total RNA. Modified slightly, ARM-PCR produced TCR beta libraries over three nested multiplex PCR rounds. PCR rounds one and two used TRBV1-TRBV30 forward primers with a C-beta reverse primer for around 9 cycles each. In TCRdb, the multiplex PCR reads were re-called with MiXCR into one record per CDR3 protein. The sample carries about 84,000 distinct CDR3 sequences, roughly 72% recorded once.

The chain couples TRBV14 to TRBJ1-2, with 7 bases aligning to TRBD1. The sequencing input was liver tumor tissue from sampling region 1. Subset given: tumor region T1, superior pole. The source of this sequence is a man aged 40-49 years with primary liver carcinoma and hepatitis B virus infection. The CDR3: CASSQYGTVSPLTF. The CDR3 nucleotides are TGTGCCAGCAGCCAATATGGGACAGTCTCCCCCCTCACTTTC. The full variable domain, its missing parts supplied by reference TRBV14 and TRBJ1-2, is EAGVTQFPSHSVIEKGQTVTLRCDPISGHDNLYWYRRVMGKEIKFLLHFVKESKQDESGMPNNRFLAERTGGTYSTLKVQPAELEDSGVYFCASSQYGTVSPLTFGSGTRLTVV.